This entry lists 30 T cell receptor beta chains sequenced from one sample in a study of CD8+CD57+ T cells in acquired aplastic anemia. All sequencing subjects had displayed CD8+CD57+ cell expansion on flow cytometry. Genomic DNA served as template for TCR beta VDJ and CDR3 profiling. In TCRdb, the reads were re-called with MiXCR into one record per CDR3 protein. The data contain 170,000 or so distinct CDR3 sequences, less than 50% of them seen just once; the ten biggest clones take up under 35%. The sequencing input was sorted CD4+, CD8+, or CD8+CD57+ T cells (not recorded which) from PBMCs. The receptors shown here come from a human donor with aplastic anemia.

This clonotype appeared many times. CDR3 sequence: CASSESEIAVEQFF. The CDR3 bases are TGCGCCAGCAGTGAGTCGGAAATAGCGGTTGAGCAGTTCTTC. This chain links TRBV10-1 with TRBJ2-1, with D possibly being TRBD2 (6 bases). The germline V gene encodes CDR1 WNHNN and CDR2 SYGVQD (reference sequence). CDR3 size: 14 residues. Deletions cut 0 bases from V and 9 bases from J, with 12 bases between.

This clonotype was picked up many times. This chain connects TRBV7-9 to TRBJ2-2; D is undetermined. CDR1 is SEHNR, CDR2 FQNEAQ, per germline (reference sequence). CDR3 length: 16 residues. The V end lost 0 bases, the J end lost 6 bases, and 14 bases lay between the germline ends. The CDR3 here is CASSLAPASFPGELFF. In nucleotides, the CDR3 is TGTGCCAGCAGCTTAGCTCCAGCCTCTTTCCCCGGGGAGCTGTTTTTT. Using reference TRBV7-9 and TRBJ2-2 for the parts outside the CDR3, the full variable domain is DTGVSQNPRHKITKRGQNVTFRCDPISEHNRLYWYRQTLGQGPEFLTYFQNEAQLEKSRLLSDRFSAERPKGSFSTLEIQRTEQGDSAMYLCASSLAPASFPGELFFGEGSRLTVL.

V usage is TRBV7-8 and J usage is TRBJ2-2, with 7 positions matching TRBD2. The CDR3 runs 16 residues. The germline V gene encodes CDR1 SGHVS and CDR2 FQNEAQ. The trim removed 4 bases at V and 7 bases at J, leaving 12 bases unmatched. The CDR3 DNA reads TGTGCCAGCAGCTATTGGGTTGGGGAGCGGGGCGGGGAGCTGTTTTTT. Amino acid sequence: CASSYWVGERGGELFF.

The gene calls are TRBV20-1 and TRBJ1-6; tentatively, D is TRBD1 (5 bases). Between the trimmed V and J ends, which lost 0 bases and 6 bases, there was a span of 15 bases. The germline V gene encodes CDR1 DFQATT and CDR2 SNEGSKA (reference sequence). This CDR3 region has 16 residues. The CDR3 spells CSARDDRGVPNSPLHF. The CDR3 DNA reads TGCAGTGCTAGAGACGATCGGGGGGTCCCTAATTCACCCCTCCACTTT.

This clonotype was recorded only once. The chain is built from TRBV10-2 and TRBJ2-5; possible D gene TRBD2, 5 bases. V dropped 5 bases and J dropped 6 bases, with 22 bases sitting between them. There are 16 residues in the CDR3. Germline V gives CDR1 WSHSY, CDR2 SAAADI. CDR3 sequence reads: CASSTTQRISNKTQYF. Written as DNA, the CDR3 is TGCGCCAGCAGTACGACCCAGCGGATTAGCAATAAGACCCAGTACTTC.

The rearrangement links TRBV24-1 to TRBJ2-7; TRBD1 is a possible D gene (5 bases). Trimming left V 4 bases short and J 5 bases short, with 8 bases between. Germline-derived CDR1 and CDR2 are KGHDR and SFDVKD. The CDR3 consists of 12 residues. The CDR3 region has the DNA TGTGCCACCAGTGAAGACAGCCACGAGCAGTACTTC. Protein sequence: CATSEDSHEQYF.

This clonotype was seen ten or more times. The gene calls are TRBV13 and TRBJ2-5, with 7 positions matching TRBD2. The CDR3 covers 16 residues. V shed 6 bases, J shed 2 bases, and the junction held 12 bases outside the gene matches. Germline V CDR1 and CDR2: PRHDT, FYEKMQ (reference sequence). The CDR3 coding sequence is TGTGCCAGCAGGGGATATGGCGGGAGTGAACAAGAGACCCAGTACTTC. Translated, it gives CASRGYGGSEQETQYF.

This clonotype was counted ten times or more. The chain joins TRBV24-1 to TRBJ1-5, with TRBD1 as a possible D gene (6 bases). V was shortened by 3 bases and J by 5 bases, with 13 bases between the two germline ends. Germline CDR1 and CDR2: KGHDR and SFDVKD. CDR3 size: 15 residues. CDR3 region: CATSDRTDPDQPQHF. DNA of the CDR3: TGTGCCACCAGTGATAGGACAGACCCCGATCAGCCCCAGCATTTT.

In the case of this clonotype: It may be a read error: a sequence one base away is much more abundant. This chain connects TRBV11-2 to TRBJ2-1; TRBD1 agrees at 7 bases. The V gene's germline CDR1 is SGHAT and CDR2 FQNNGV. CDR3 length: 15 residues. CDR3 bases: TGTGCCAGCAGCCCACAGGGGCTCCGTTACAATGAGCAGTCCTTC. Residues: CASSPQGLRYNEQSF.

The chain carries TRBV15 and TRBJ2-5, with a weak D call TRBD2 (7 bases). V gave up 5 bases and J gave up 3 bases, with 16 bases separating them. The CDR3 runs 15 residues. Germline CDR1 reads LNHNV; CDR2 reads YYDKDF (reference sequence). The DNA for the CDR3 is TGTGCCACCAGCGGAGGAGGGGGGGGGGAAGAGACCCAGTACTTC. Protein: CATSGGGGGEETQYF.

This clonotype occurred many times. V and J are TRBV5-6 and TRBJ1-1; D perhaps matches TRBD1 (5 bases). Trimming pared 4 bases from V and 2 bases from J, leaving 9 bases between. Germline V gene data show CDR1 as SGHDT and CDR2 as YYEEEE. CDR3 length: 13 amino acids. The CDR3 sequence: CASSPTDNTEAFF. The CDR3, as DNA: TGTGCCAGCAGCCCGACAGATAACACTGAAGCTTTCTTT.

This clonotype has a handful of counts. The chain couples TRBV24-1 to TRBJ2-1; a weak D match, TRBD1 (6 bases). The germline CDR1 and CDR2 sequences are KGHDR and SFDVKD. The CDR3 has 15 residues. Trimming pared 0 bases from V and 4 bases from J, leaving 9 bases between. CDR3 sequence: CATSDLWDNYNEQFF. DNA of the CDR3: TGTGCCACCAGTGATTTGTGGGACAATTACAATGAGCAGTTCTTC.

The chain has TRBV12-2 and TRBJ2-3. TRBV12-2 is a pseudogene locus. The CDR3 totals 12 residues. DNA for the CDR3: TGTGCAAGACGCTTTGAGACAGGTACGCAGTATTTT. Translated: CARRFETGTQYF.

The V and J genes are TRBV10-3 and TRBJ1-1; D is ambiguous. V dropped 5 bases and J dropped 0 bases, with 13 bases sitting between them. The V gene's germline CDR1 is ENHRY and CDR2 SYGVKD. The CDR3 is 15 residues long. The CDR3 here is CAISNGPGLNTEAFF. The DNA of the CDR3 is TGTGCCATCAGTAATGGACCGGGGTTGAACACTGAAGCTTTCTTT.

The CDR3 coding sequence is TGTGCCAGTAGTATCGAAGGGGCGCGGAATTCACCCCTCCACTTT. Translation: CASSIEGARNSPLHF. The rearrangement links TRBV19 to TRBJ1-6; D possibly corresponds to TRBD1 (5 bases). The V gene lost 3 bases and the J gene lost 7 bases, with 13 bases spanning the gap. This CDR3 contains 15 residues. The germline CDR1 and CDR2 sequences are LNHDA and SQIVND (reference sequence).

The chain joins TRBV15 to TRBJ1-5, with a weak D call TRBD1 (5 bases). CDR1 and CDR2 from the germline V gene are LNHNV and YYDKDF (reference sequence). Trimming cost V 3 bases and J 0 bases, with 21 bases left between them. This CDR3 spans 19 amino acids. CDR3 protein: CATSSALSMGGGSNQPQHF. The CDR3 DNA reads TGTGCCACCAGCAGCGCTCTTTCGATGGGTGGGGGTAGCAATCAGCCCCAGCATTTT.

The chain has TRBV20-1 and TRBJ2-7, with D maybe TRBD2 (7 bases). The CDR3 is 12 residues long. Germline values: CDR1 DFQATT, CDR2 SNEGSKA (reference sequence). The V end was cut by 6 bases, the J end by 6 bases, with 15 bases between. CDR3 sequence: CSAGGARSEQYF. The CDR3, as DNA: TGCAGTGCGGGGGGGGCCAGATCCGAGCAGTACTTC.

This clonotype was detected many times. The CDR3 protein is CATSRDVLAGSVDTQYF. CDR3 DNA sequence: TGTGCCACCAGCAGAGATGTTCTAGCGGGATCCGTAGATACGCAGTATTTT. The chain links TRBV15 to TRBJ2-3, with 9 bases that match TRBD2. This CDR3 region has 17 residues. Trimming at V came to 0 bases and at J to 5 bases, leaving 9 bases not matched to a gene. The germline V gene has CDR1 LNHNV and CDR2 YYDKDF (reference sequence). Supplemented by reference TRBV15 and TRBJ2-3, the full variable domain reads DAMVIQNPRYQVTQFGKPVTLSCSQTLNHNVMYWYQQKSSQAPKLLFHYYDKDFNNEADTPDNFQSRRPNTSFCFLDIRSPGLGDTAMYLCATSRDVLAGSVDTQYFGPGTRLTVL.

This clonotype was seen ten or more times. The V and J genes are TRBV20-1 and TRBJ2-2, with 7 bases that match TRBD2. Looked up from germline, CDR1 is DFQATT and CDR2 is SNEGSKA (reference sequence). The CDR3 consists of 15 residues. The ends lost 3 bases at V and 1 base at J; junction bases unmatched: 5. The CDR3 DNA follows: TGCAGTGCTAGTGATGCGGGAGAGAACACCGGGGAGCTGTTTTTT. It specifies CSASDAGENTGELFF.

The V and J genes are TRBV9 and TRBJ1-4, with unresolved D. CDR1 and CDR2 (germline): SGDLS, YYNGEE. V lost 1 base and J lost 0, with 7 bases in between. The CDR3 is 15 residues long. Written as DNA, the CDR3 is TGTGCCAGCAGCGTAAGGGCAGCAACTAATGAAAAACTGTTTTTT. It yields the protein CASSVRAATNEKLFF.

Note on this clonotype: This may arise from a read error, as a much more abundant clone is one base away. The CDR3 does not end in the conserved phenylalanine or tryptophan, so this is likely a read error. The rearrangement joins TRBV6-5 to TRBJ1-1; D call uncertain. The CDR3 contains 15 residues. Germline-derived CDR1 and CDR2 are MNHEY and SVGAGI. Between the trimmed V and J ends, which lost 1 base and 2 bases, there was a span of 11 bases. CDR3 residues: CASSYYLDYNTEAFV. CDR3 in DNA: TGTGCCAGCAGTTACTATCTGGATTATAACACTGAAGCTTTCGTT.

On this clonotype itself: One junction end disagrees with the germline gene, perhaps due to a read error. The CDR3 sequence is CSAEETGDTQYF. The CDR3 region has the DNA TGCAGCGCTGAAGAGACAGGAGATACGCAGTATTTT. V is TRBV29-1 and J is TRBJ2-3, with D tentatively TRBD1 (6 bases). This CDR3 is built from 12 residues. Germline assignment: CDR1 SQVTM and CDR2 ANQGSEA.

Written as DNA, the CDR3 is TGTGCCAGCAGTGATGGGGTATGGGAGACCCAGTACTTC. Translated, it gives CASSDGVWETQYF. The gene calls are TRBV2 and TRBJ2-5; D is ambiguous. The CDR3 totals 13 residues. Germline V lookup: CDR1 SNHLY, CDR2 FYNNEI. Deletions cut 3 bases from V and 5 bases from J, with 10 bases between.

The genes are TRBV20-1 and TRBJ2-5; 9 positions match TRBD1. Germline V gene data show CDR1 as DFQATT and CDR2 as SNEGSKA (reference sequence). The CDR3 consists of 15 residues. Trimming removed 3 bases from V and 1 base from J; junction bases left unmatched: 6. The CDR3 here is CSARPGTGIQETQYF. In nucleotides, the CDR3 is TGCAGTGCTAGGCCCGGGACAGGGATCCAAGAGACCCAGTACTTC.

This clonotype occurred many times. J is TRBJ2-7 and V is TRBV4-2; D is possibly TRBD1 or TRBD2 (5 bases each). CDR3 length equals 15 residues. Looked up from germline, CDR1 is LGHNA and CDR2 is YNFKEQ. Trimming cost V 2 bases and J 0 bases, with 11 bases left between them. CDR3 bases: TGTGCCAGCAGCCAACTCGGGGACGGCTCCTACGAGCAGTACTTC. Translated, it gives CASSQLGDGSYEQYF.

The table lists this clonotype with many counts. The rearrangement joins TRBV19 to TRBJ2-1; D call uncertain. CDR1 is LNHDA, CDR2 SQIVND, per germline (reference sequence). CDR3 length: 11 amino acids. V lost 3 bases and J 4 bases, leaving 1 base between the germline ends. The CDR3 region is CASSIYNEQFF. In DNA, the CDR3 is TGTGCCAGTAGTATTTACAATGAGCAGTTCTTC.

V and J are TRBV2 and TRBJ2-3; D remains unclear. The CDR3 totals 12 residues. CDR1 and CDR2 (germline): SNHLY, FYNNEI. Trimming stripped 7 bases from V and 4 bases from J, with 9 bases between. DNA of the CDR3: TGTGCCAGCAACGTAGGGCCAGATACGCAGTATTTT. It encodes CASNVGPDTQYF.

This clonotype appeared many times. The V and J genes are TRBV29-1 and TRBJ1-2; D is unresolved. The V gene lost 1 base and the J gene lost 1 base, with 10 bases spanning the gap. The CDR3 consists of 14 residues. Germline V gives CDR1 SQVTM, CDR2 ANQGSEA. DNA for the CDR3: TGCAGCGTTGAAGGGTTCCTAGATAACTATGGCTACACCTTC. This translates into CSVEGFLDNYGYTF.

The rearrangement uses TRBV7-2 and TRBJ2-7, with unresolved D. The CDR3 consists of 11 residues. Trimming shortened V by 2 bases and J by 6 bases, and 5 bases separated the two germline ends. Germline V lookup: CDR1 SGHTA, CDR2 FQGNSA. This chain's CDR3 is CASSLHREQYF. CDR3 bases: TGTGCCAGCAGCTTACACCGCGAGCAGTACTTC.

The gene calls are TRBV15 and TRBJ1-3; D unresolved. The V gene lost 1 base and the J gene lost 2 bases, with 0 bases spanning the gap. The CDR3 sequence is 12 residues long. Germline loops: CDR1 LNHNV, CDR2 YYDKDF (reference sequence). Here the CDR3 DNA reads TGTGCCACCAGCAGAGCTGGAAACACCATATATTTT. This codes for CATSRAGNTIYF. Filled out from reference TRBV15 and TRBJ1-3, the complete variable domain reads DAMVIQNPRYQVTQFGKPVTLSCSQTLNHNVMYWYQQKSSQAPKLLFHYYDKDFNNEADTPDNFQSRRPNTSFCFLDIRSPGLGDTAMYLCATSRAGNTIYFGEGSWLTVV.